Below are 28 T cell receptor beta chains sequenced from a single sample in a study of T cell responses to AZD1222 COVID-19 vaccine. The repertoire was sequenced with immunoSEQ multiplex PCR; TCRdb's copy has only in-frame clones and lacks some. The table includes roughly 70,000 clones, roughly 82% detected once. The specimen comprised peripheral blood, sampled on day 0 of AZD1222 vaccination. The receptor set was obtained from an adult in good health.

This clone was counted only a few times. The chain employs TRBV4-2 and TRBJ1-3, with D possibly matching TRBD1 (5 bases). With 4 bases removed from V and 3 bases from J, the gap between germline ends came to 16 bases. The CDR3 spans 16 residues. Germline V gives CDR1 LGHNA, CDR2 YNFKEQ. CDR3 nucleotides: TGTGCCAGCAGCCGAGCCGACCGGGACGGTGGAAACACCATATATTTT. This translates into CASSRADRDGGNTIYF.

This chain joins TRBV9 and TRBJ2-2; D perhaps matches TRBD1 (7 bases). This CDR3 has 15 amino acids. Germline-derived CDR1 and CDR2 are SGDLS and YYNGEE. Trimming took off 6 bases at V and 4 bases at J, with 16 bases between the two ends. CDR3 coding DNA: TGTGCCAGCACCCCAGGGGGGCCGGGCACCGGGGAGCTGTTTTTT. Translation: CASTPGGPGTGELFF.

The chain uses TRBV2 and TRBJ2-5; 12 nucleotides match TRBD1. V was pared by 8 bases and J by 4 bases, with 5 bases of the junction left unmatched. Germline V lookup: CDR1 SNHLY, CDR2 FYNNEI. The CDR3 has 14 residues. The chain's CDR3 is CASGWDRGLETQYF. CDR3 nucleotide sequence: TGTGCCAGCGGCTGGGACAGGGGGCTAGAGACCCAGTACTTC.

The chain has TRBV24-1 and TRBJ1-5, with a tentative D call TRBD1 (6 bases). V lost 4 bases and J lost 5, with 20 bases in between. The CDR3 consists of 17 residues. The germline V gene encodes CDR1 KGHDR and CDR2 SFDVKD. CDR3 nucleotides: TGTGCCACCAGTGAACCACACCTTTCAGGGGACGATCAGCCCCAGCATTTT. This gives the protein CATSEPHLSGDDQPQHF.

The rearrangement joins TRBV3-1 (or the pseudogene TRBV3-2) to TRBJ2-6; tentative D call: TRBD2 (6 bases). This CDR3 has 15 amino acids. The germline V gene encodes CDR1 LGHDT and CDR2 YNNKEL (reference sequence). The V end was cut by 4 bases, the J end by 0 bases, with 7 bases between. The CDR3 here is CASSRDSSGANVLTF. DNA of the CDR3: TGTGCCAGCAGCCGGGACTCCTCTGGGGCCAACGTCCTGACTTTC.

V gene TRBV6-5 combines with J gene TRBJ2-7; TRBD1 matches at 9 bases. The CDR3 consists of 15 residues. Germline CDR1 is MNHEY and CDR2 is SVGAGI. V trimming: 8 bases; J trimming: 3 bases; junction bases outside the gene matches: 11. CDR3 loop: CASFSSGTGIYEQYF. DNA for the CDR3: TGTGCCAGCTTTTCCTCCGGGACAGGGATCTACGAGCAGTACTTC.

The chain is built from TRBV9 and TRBJ1-5, with D possibly matching TRBD1 (5 bases). V was clipped by 2 bases and J by 5 bases, with 11 bases between them. This CDR3 is built from 14 residues. Per germline, CDR1 SGDLS and CDR2 YYNGEE. For the CDR3, the DNA is TGTGCCAGCAGCGTGGCGGACAACCATCAGCCCCAGCATTTT. Amino acids: CASSVADNHQPQHF.

The CDR3 region is CASSLWVGDTQYF. The CDR3 DNA reads TGTGCCAGCAGCTTATGGGTTGGAGATACGCAGTATTTT. V is TRBV7-3 and J is TRBJ2-3; no reliable D call. V gave up 2 bases and J gave up 5 bases, with 8 bases separating them. This CDR3 is 13 amino acids long. CDR1 SGHTA and CDR2 FQGTGA come from the germline V gene.

This sequence joins TRBV12-3 or TRBV12-4 and TRBJ1-5; D ambiguous. V was trimmed by 2 bases and J by 7 bases, leaving 9 bases between them. This CDR3 spans 13 amino acids. The chain's CDR3 is CASSLSDEQPQHF. DNA for the CDR3: TGTGCCAGCAGTTTATCTGATGAACAGCCCCAGCATTTT.

This clone was recorded a few times. CDR3: CASRGTNQPQHF. The CDR3 DNA sequence: TGTGCCAGCAGAGGGACAAATCAGCCCCAGCATTTT. The gene calls are TRBV2 and TRBJ1-5, with TRBD1 as a possible D gene (6 bases). The length of the CDR3 is 12 residues. With 6 bases removed from V and 4 bases from J, the gap between germline ends came to 7 bases. Per germline, CDR1 SNHLY and CDR2 FYNNEI.

The V and J genes are TRBV18 and TRBJ1-2; TRBD1 might be the D (5 bases). V was shortened by 4 bases and J by 1 base, with 22 bases between the two germline ends. CDR3 length equals 18 residues. From germline, CDR1 is KGHSH and CDR2 LQKENI. The DNA of the CDR3 is TGTGCCAGCTCACGCAGTATTCTTCAGGGACCTGATAACTATGGCTACACCTTC. This encodes CASSRSILQGPDNYGYTF. Full variable domain (remainder filled in from reference TRBV18 and TRBJ1-2): NAGVMQNPRHLVRRRGQEARLRCSPMKGHSHVYWYRQLPEEGLKFMVYLQKENIIDESGMPKERFSAEFPKEGPSILRIQQVVRGDSAAYFCASSRSILQGPDNYGYTFGSGTRLTVV.

The J gene is TRBJ1-1, the V gene TRBV2; the D gene is possibly TRBD1 (6 bases). From germline, CDR1 is SNHLY and CDR2 FYNNEI. The CDR3 is made up of 15 amino acids. Trimming took 9 bases from V and 3 from J, leaving 20 bases between them. DNA of the CDR3: TGTGCCAGGCGCAGGGGCGACGGCCCATACACTGAAGCTTTCTTT. Translating gives CARRRGDGPYTEAFF. The full variable domain, its missing parts supplied by reference TRBV2 and TRBJ1-1, is EPEVTQTPSHQVTQMGQEVILRCVPISNHLYFYWYRQILGQKVEFLVSFYNNEISEKSEIFDDQFSVERPDGSNFTLKIRSTKLEDSAMYFCARRRGDGPYTEAFFGQGTRLTVV.

The chain links TRBV5-4 to TRBJ2-1, with TRBD2 matching over 10 bases. The CDR3 totals 16 residues. Trimming at V came to 4 bases and at J to 5 bases, leaving 9 bases not matched to a gene. Germline loops: CDR1 SGHNT, CDR2 YYREEE (reference sequence). The CDR3 sequence: CASSIDLAGVNNEQFF. Written as DNA, the CDR3 is TGTGCCAGCAGCATCGACCTAGCGGGGGTTAACAATGAGCAGTTCTTC.

This chain uses TRBV4-1 with TRBJ2-3; no clear D gene. CDR3 length: 11 residues. CDR1 is MGHRA, CDR2 YSYEKL, per germline. Trimming took 3 bases from V and 7 from J, leaving 5 bases between them. CDR3 nucleotide sequence: TGCGCCAGCAGCCACAGCAATACGCAGTATTTT. It codes for CASSHSNTQYF.

The rearrangement joins TRBV4-1 to TRBJ1-5; D is perhaps TRBD1 (5 bases). The CDR3 is 18 residues long. CDR1 MGHRA and CDR2 YSYEKL come from the germline V gene. Trimming took 0 bases from V and 2 from J, leaving 17 bases between them. This CDR3 is CASSQDFAGRGGNQPQHF. The CDR3 nucleotides read TGCGCCAGCAGCCAAGATTTTGCAGGGCGGGGTGGCAATCAGCCCCAGCATTTT.

The chain links TRBV18 to TRBJ1-1; D perhaps matches TRBD1 (6 bases). The CDR3 has 15 amino acids. Germline V gives CDR1 KGHSH, CDR2 LQKENI. Between the trimmed V and J ends, which lost 8 bases and 1 base, there was a span of 17 bases. The CDR3 protein is CASGQYRDRNTEAFF. The CDR3 nucleotides are TGTGCCAGCGGCCAATACAGGGATAGGAACACTGAAGCTTTCTTT.

The V call is TRBV6-2 or TRBV6-3, the J call TRBJ2-2; D is unresolved. CDR1 is MNHEY and CDR2 is SVGEGT in the germline V gene. This CDR3 is built from 14 residues. V lost 3 bases and J lost 2, with 7 bases in between. CDR3 loop: CASSYDLNTGELFF. The CDR3 DNA follows: TGTGCCAGCAGTTATGATTTAAACACCGGGGAGCTGTTTTTT.

The chain carries TRBV9 and TRBJ1-2; possibly TRBD1 for D (6 bases). The CDR3 spans 19 residues. Trimming shortened V by 0 bases and J by 8 bases, and 29 bases separated the two germline ends. Germline V gives CDR1 SGDLS, CDR2 YYNGEE. Written as DNA, the CDR3 is TGTGCCAGCAGCGTAGAGGCTAGGACAGTGACTATTGAAGCTTGGGGCTACACCTTC. This gives the protein CASSVEARTVTIEAWGYTF.

This clone was recorded once. The genes are TRBV7-9 and TRBJ1-2; D is ambiguous. Germline V gene sequence: CDR1 SEHNR, CDR2 FQNEAQ (reference sequence). CDR3 length: 15 residues. The germline V and J ends were trimmed by 2 bases and 5 bases, with 15 bases remaining between them. CDR3 nucleotide sequence: TGTGCCAGCAGCTTAACGGAAGGCCGGGTGTATGGCTACACCTTC. It specifies CASSLTEGRVYGYTF.

The rearrangement joins TRBV11-2 to TRBJ1-5, with D possibly matching TRBD1 (5 bases). Trimming removed 5 bases from V and 10 bases from J, with 21 bases in between. This CDR3 is 15 amino acids long. The germline V gene has CDR1 SGHAT and CDR2 FQNNGV. CDR3 protein: CASSRLRGVGNPQHF. DNA for the CDR3: TGTGCCAGCAGCCGTCTTCGGGGGGTCGGGAATCCCCAGCATTTT.

The rearrangement links TRBV5-1 to TRBJ2-7, with no clear D. V lost 1 base and J 3 bases, leaving 11 bases between the germline ends. The CDR3 length is 14 residues. Germline V gene lookup returns CDR1 SGHRS and CDR2 YFSETQ. The CDR3 DNA sequence: TGCGCCAGCAGCTTGAGAAGAGCCAACTACGAGCAGTACTTC. Translation gives CASSLRRANYEQYF.

The chain carries TRBV18 and TRBJ2-7; D is unclear. The V and J ends lost 3 bases and 0 bases respectively, with 12 bases between them. This CDR3 contains 15 residues. Germline V gene lookup returns CDR1 KGHSH and CDR2 LQKENI. DNA for the CDR3: TGTGCCAGCTCACCCCCACTATCAGGCTCCTACGAGCAGTACTTC. Translation: CASSPPLSGSYEQYF.

This chain connects TRBV19 to TRBJ1-6; no reliable D call. The CDR3 sequence is 14 residues long. Looked up from germline, CDR1 is LNHDA and CDR2 is SQIVND (reference sequence). The V end lost 5 bases, the J end lost 4 bases, and 9 bases lay between the germline ends. The CDR3 sequence: CASSDPDYNSPLHF. In DNA, the CDR3 is TGTGCCAGTAGTGACCCGGATTATAATTCACCCCTCCACTTT.

This chain links TRBV20-1 with TRBJ1-5; TRBD1 agrees at 8 bases. V trimming: 3 bases; J trimming: 5 bases; junction bases outside the gene matches: 6. CDR1 DFQATT and CDR2 SNEGSKA come from the germline V gene (reference sequence). This CDR3 comprises 14 residues. In DNA form, the CDR3 reads TGCAGTGCTAGTTATGGACAGGGAGATCAGCCCCAGCATTTT. This gives the protein CSASYGQGDQPQHF.

This clone was counted between two and nine times. The chain has TRBV5-4 and TRBJ2-3; D gene unclear. CDR1 SGHNT and CDR2 YYREEE come from the germline V gene (reference sequence). Between the trimmed V and J ends, which lost 0 bases and 0 bases, there was a span of 5 bases. This CDR3 comprises 14 residues. This chain's CDR3 is CASSLGASTDTQYF. CDR3 DNA sequence: TGTGCCAGCAGCTTGGGGGCTAGCACAGATACGCAGTATTTT. Complete variable domain (other parts from reference TRBV5-4 and TRBJ2-3): ETGVTQSPTHLIKTRGQQVTLRCSSQSGHNTVSWYQQALGQGPQFIFQYYREEENGRGNFPPRFSGLQFPNYSSELNVNALELDDSALYLCASSLGASTDTQYFGPGTRLTVL.

The CDR3 sequence: CAWSRGLDQPQHF. CDR3 nucleotide sequence: TGTGCCTGGAGTCGAGGGTTGGATCAGCCCCAGCATTTT. This rearrangement joins TRBV30 to TRBJ1-5; D unclear. The CDR3 extends over 13 amino acids. Trimming cost V 2 bases and J 5 bases, with 10 bases left between them. Germline CDR1 GTSNPN, CDR2 SVGIG (reference sequence).

The chain links TRBV7-9 to TRBJ2-7; D not resolved. This CDR3 contains 12 residues. Trimming took 7 bases from V and 0 from J, leaving 7 bases between them. Germline V gives CDR1 SEHNR, CDR2 FQNEAQ (reference sequence). CDR3 amino acids: CASTSGSYEQYF. In nucleotides, the CDR3 is TGTGCCAGCACCTCTGGCTCCTACGAGCAGTACTTC.

The chain couples TRBV3-1 (or the pseudogene TRBV3-2) to TRBJ2-1, with 9 bases that match TRBD2. The CDR3 loop spans 14 amino acids. CDR1 and CDR2 (germline): LGHDT, YNNKEL (reference sequence). V lost 2 bases, J lost 10 bases, and 6 bases stayed unmatched. CDR3 region: CASSQPSGVGEQFF. The CDR3 DNA reads as TGTGCCAGCAGCCAACCTAGCGGGGTTGGGGAGCAGTTCTTC.